The clone carrying this T cell receptor beta chain has only one observation. The data were taken from a study of technical replicates of blood from several donors. TCRdb keeps only in-frame clones here, not all; method: immunoSEQ multiplex PCR. The table lists 65,000 to 80,000 clones, 90% to 95% of them singletons. This CDR3 comprises 15 residues. Per the germline V gene, CDR1 is MNHEY and CDR2 is SMNVEV (reference sequence). J gave up 2 bases and V 4 bases, and 5 bases lay outside the gene matches. The sample taken for sequencing was T cells isolated from PBMCs. This TCR came from a human donor in good health. The chain recombines TRBV27 with TRBJ2-7, with TRBD2 identical over 10 bases. The CDR3, as DNA: TGTGCCAGCAGTTCCCGGACTAGCGGACCCTACGAGCAGTACTTC. Amino acid sequence: CASSSRTSGPYEQYF.